This paragraph reports one T cell receptor beta chain. This clone was recorded only once. What this receptor recognizes is not known. Per-base qualities were not stored, and no clone one base away is much larger. This sample is part of a study of shared clonotypes between healthy human individuals (dated by TCRdb to the early 2020s). Background for the entire study: The cohort included a few men and a couple of women between 18 and 49 years of age. Each donor's leukapheresis produced roughly between roughly 0.94 and 9.5 billion PBMCs. To increase sequencing depth and limit assay-specific biases, different laboratories used diverse techniques to prepare libraries and sequence TCR repertoires. Per donor, three plates each were used for CD4 naive and CD4 memory, two for CD8 naive, and one for CD8 memory. To estimate repertoire size and how much clonotype sharing occurs between individuals, the study deeply sequenced the blood TCR repertoires of five or six healthy adults. The investigation overall reported the following: Sampling was limited to blood, and TCR repertoires in tissue likely differ from TCR repertoires in blood. Incomplete sequencing was indicated by rarefaction of sorted-subset datasets, despite the large sequencing depth. Pairwise subsampling indicated that sequencing depth was expected to affect the degree of clonotype sharing among donors. Sharing across several donors was observed for about 4.8% of naive CD4, 3.5% of naive CD8, roughly 2.3% of memory CD4, and over 0.3% of memory CD8 clonotypes. Because the study included only a small number of donors, the genetic and exposure-history diversity represented was limited. Larger estimated clonotype richness was generally found for naive subsets than for memory subsets. Compared with non-shared clonotypes, clonotypes shared by all four sorted-subset donors had higher generation probabilities.

CD8 naive samples consisted of CD45RO-negative cells that were positively selected for CCR7, yielding a CD45RA+CCR7+ population without TemRA cells. The donors were healthy, HIV-negative adults with no recently reported acute infections or vaccinations. Every donor was a Caucasian adult living in Nashville, Tennessee, USA. Blood was obtained by leukapheresis, after which PBMCs were separated by Ficoll-Histopaque density gradient centrifugation and cryopreserved in liquid nitrogen vapor phase. Purity and quantity of every magnetically sorted T cell population were checked by analytical flow cytometry. Each sorted fraction had its genomic DNA isolated and then quantified by UV absorbance on a Nanodrop 2000c. TCR CDR3 regions were amplified from genomic DNA by multiplex PCR using the deep immunoSEQ assay. Extracted genomic DNA from each cell subset was distributed evenly across all wells of several immunoSEQ 96-well plates, and each plate was treated as a replicate. Each replicate PCR for sorted subsets received around 200 ng genomic DNA, equal to roughly 30,000 T cell genomes. Purified libraries were quantified with a Qubit 3.0 fluorometer, sized on a Bioanalyzer 2100, and re-quantified with the KAPA Library Quantification kit. Every immunoSEQ 96-well plate was sequenced on a separate single-read 150-cycle Illumina NextSeq 550 flow cell. The original methods were these. Because only junctional sequences without quality scores were contained in the immunoSEQ output, filtering matching that applied to full-length reads could not be performed. To assign V/J genes and CDR3, sequences were annotated using PyIR, a Python wrapper for IgBLAST v1.9, with IMGT germline references. Any read was removed if the V/J assignment was weak (E-value above 1e-6), the CDR3 was missing, or the read contained stop codons, out-of-frame junctions, or ambiguous translated residues. V3J clonotypes were defined by identical inferred V gene, J gene, and CDR3 amino acid sequence. To compute the percentage overlap between repertoires, the number of shared unique clonotypes was divided by the size of the smaller repertoire. Richness of each repertoire was evaluated using RTK rarefaction, the Chao1 estimator, and Recon v2.1 estimates of unobserved clonotypes. For all TCRbeta clonotypes obtained by the gDNA method from a handful of donors, generation probabilities were computed with OLGA. Not all clones reach the TCRdb copy of this immuneACCESS table, which keeps in-frame sequences only. Checked studies attribute under half of the gap to unresolved V genes and leave the rest unexplained. V and J calls plus clone size are reproduced from that table; the DNA served to infer D and trimming. Here the sample has some 2 million clones; about 95% occur a single time. The ten biggest clones cover around 1% of the sample.

Per the germline V gene (reference sequence), LNHDA is the CDR1 and SQIVND is the CDR2. A distance of 8 bases separates the germline ends of V and J, which lose 1 base and 1 base respectively. The CDR3 covers 15 residues, taking in both the cysteine and the phenylalanine. The retained sequence is limited to the CDR3, 45 bases, with the frame set at the first base. In this chain, TRBV19 is recombined with TRBJ2-1; there is no confident call for the D gene. The source of this sequence is a young man in good health. The sample was naive CD8+ T cells sorted from blood. Explained via the paper, the cell subset or site label denotes: CD45RA+CCR7+. The DNA reads TGTGCCAGTAGTATAGGTACGGTTTCCTACAATGAGCAGTTCTTC. Translated, it gives CASSIGTVSYNEQFF.